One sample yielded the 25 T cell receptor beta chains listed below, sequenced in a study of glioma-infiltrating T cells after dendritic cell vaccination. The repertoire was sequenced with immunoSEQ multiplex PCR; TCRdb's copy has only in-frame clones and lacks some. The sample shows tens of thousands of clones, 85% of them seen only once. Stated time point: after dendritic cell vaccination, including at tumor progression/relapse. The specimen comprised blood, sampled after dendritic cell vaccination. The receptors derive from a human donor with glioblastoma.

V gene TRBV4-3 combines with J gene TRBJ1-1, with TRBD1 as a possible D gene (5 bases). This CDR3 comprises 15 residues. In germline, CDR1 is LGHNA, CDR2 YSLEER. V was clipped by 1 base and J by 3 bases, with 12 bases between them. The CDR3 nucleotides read TGCGCCAGCAGCCAAGGTGTAGGGGTACACACTGAAGCTTTCTTT. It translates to CASSQGVGVHTEAFF.

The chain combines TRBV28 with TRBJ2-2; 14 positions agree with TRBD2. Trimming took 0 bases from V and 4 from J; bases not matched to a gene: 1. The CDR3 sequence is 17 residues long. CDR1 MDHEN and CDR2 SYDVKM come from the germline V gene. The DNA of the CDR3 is TGTGCCAGCAGTTTATGGACTAGCGGGAGGGCCACCGGGGAGCTGTTTTTT. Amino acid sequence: CASSLWTSGRATGELFF.

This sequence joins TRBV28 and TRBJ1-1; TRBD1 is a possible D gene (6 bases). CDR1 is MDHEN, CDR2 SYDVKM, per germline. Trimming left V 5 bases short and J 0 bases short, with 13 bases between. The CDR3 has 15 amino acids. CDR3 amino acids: CASSLYRDVNTEAFF. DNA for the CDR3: TGTGCCAGCAGTCTTTACAGGGATGTGAACACTGAAGCTTTCTTT.

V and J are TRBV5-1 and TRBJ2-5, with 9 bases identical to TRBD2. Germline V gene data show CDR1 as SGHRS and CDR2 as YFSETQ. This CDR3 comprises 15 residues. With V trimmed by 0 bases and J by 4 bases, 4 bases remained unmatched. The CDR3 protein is CASSLGTSVGETQYF. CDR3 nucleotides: TGCGCCAGCAGCTTGGGGACTAGCGTGGGAGAGACCCAGTACTTC.

CDR3 region: CASKGGPEAFF. CDR3 in DNA: TGTGCCAGTAAAGGGGGACCTGAAGCTTTCTTT. The chain employs TRBV19 and TRBJ1-1; D might be TRBD1 (6 bases). Trimming took off 7 bases at V and 6 bases at J, with 9 bases between the two ends. This CDR3 region has 11 residues. Germline V gene lookup returns CDR1 LNHDA and CDR2 SQIVND (reference sequence).

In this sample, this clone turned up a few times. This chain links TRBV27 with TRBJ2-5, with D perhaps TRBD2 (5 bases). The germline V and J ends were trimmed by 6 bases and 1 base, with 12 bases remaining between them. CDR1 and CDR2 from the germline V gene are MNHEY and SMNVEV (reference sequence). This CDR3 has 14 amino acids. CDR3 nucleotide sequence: TGTGCCAGCAGAAAGGCCGGGATCCAAGAGACCCAGTACTTC. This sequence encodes CASRKAGIQETQYF.

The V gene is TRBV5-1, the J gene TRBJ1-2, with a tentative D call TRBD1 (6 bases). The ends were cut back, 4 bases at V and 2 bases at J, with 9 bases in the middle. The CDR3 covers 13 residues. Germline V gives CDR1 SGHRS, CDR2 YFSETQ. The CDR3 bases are TGCGCCAGCAGCCCCCAGGGGAACTATGGCTACACCTTC. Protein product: CASSPQGNYGYTF.

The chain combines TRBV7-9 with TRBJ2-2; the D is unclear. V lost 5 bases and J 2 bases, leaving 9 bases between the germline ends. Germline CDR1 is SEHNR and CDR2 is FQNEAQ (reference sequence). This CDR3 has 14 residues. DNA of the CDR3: TGTGCCAGCAGCGGTCCCGGTAACACCGGGGAGCTGTTTTTT. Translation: CASSGPGNTGELFF.

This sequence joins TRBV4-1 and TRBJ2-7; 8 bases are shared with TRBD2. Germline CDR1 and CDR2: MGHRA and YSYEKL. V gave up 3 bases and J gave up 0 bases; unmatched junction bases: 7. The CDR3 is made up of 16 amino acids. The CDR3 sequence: CASSQSSGSFSYEQYF. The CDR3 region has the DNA TGCGCCAGCAGCCAGTCTAGCGGGTCTTTCTCCTACGAGCAGTACTTC.

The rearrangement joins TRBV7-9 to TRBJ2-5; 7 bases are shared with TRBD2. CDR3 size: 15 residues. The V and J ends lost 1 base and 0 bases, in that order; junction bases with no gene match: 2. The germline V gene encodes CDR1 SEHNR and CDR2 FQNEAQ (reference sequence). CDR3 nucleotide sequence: TGTGCCAGCAGCTTAGGGGGGAGGGACCAAGAGACCCAGTACTTC. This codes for CASSLGGRDQETQYF.

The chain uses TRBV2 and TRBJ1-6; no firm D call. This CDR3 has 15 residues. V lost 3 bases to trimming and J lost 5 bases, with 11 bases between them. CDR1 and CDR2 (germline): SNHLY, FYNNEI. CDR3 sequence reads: CASSDEFVNNSPLHF. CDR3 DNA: TGTGCCAGCAGTGATGAGTTCGTCAATAATTCACCCCTCCACTTT.

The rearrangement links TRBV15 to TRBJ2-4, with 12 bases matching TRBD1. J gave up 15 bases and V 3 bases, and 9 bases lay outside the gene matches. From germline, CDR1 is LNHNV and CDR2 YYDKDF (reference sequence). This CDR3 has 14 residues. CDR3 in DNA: TGTGCCACCAGCAGCAGCGGGGACAGGGGGCGGCCGTACTTC. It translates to CATSSSGDRGRPYF. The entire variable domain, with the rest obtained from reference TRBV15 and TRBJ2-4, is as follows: DAMVIQNPRYQVTQFGKPVTLSCSQTLNHNVMYWYQQKSSQAPKLLFHYYDKDFNNEADTPDNFQSRRPNTSFCFLDIRSPGLGDTAMYLCATSSSGDRGRPYFGAGTRLSVL.

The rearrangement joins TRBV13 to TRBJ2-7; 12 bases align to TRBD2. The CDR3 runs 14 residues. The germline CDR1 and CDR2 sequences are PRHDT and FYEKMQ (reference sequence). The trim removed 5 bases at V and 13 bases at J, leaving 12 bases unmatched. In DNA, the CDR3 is TGTGCCAGCAGCGCCCAGACTAGCGGGGGCCCGCATTACTTC. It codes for CASSAQTSGGPHYF.

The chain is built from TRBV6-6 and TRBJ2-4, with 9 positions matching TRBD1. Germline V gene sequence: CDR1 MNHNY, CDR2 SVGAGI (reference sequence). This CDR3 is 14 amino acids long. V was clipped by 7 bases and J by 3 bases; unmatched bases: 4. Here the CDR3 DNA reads TGTGCCAGCACCACAGGGGGCTTCAAAAACATTCAGTACTTC. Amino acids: CASTTGGFKNIQYF.

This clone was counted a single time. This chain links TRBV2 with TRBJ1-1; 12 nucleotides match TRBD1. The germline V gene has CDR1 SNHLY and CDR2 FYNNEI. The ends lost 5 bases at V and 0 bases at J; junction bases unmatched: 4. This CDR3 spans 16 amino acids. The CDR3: CASSWDRGPMNTEAFF. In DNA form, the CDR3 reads TGTGCCAGCAGTTGGGACAGGGGGCCGATGAACACTGAAGCTTTCTTT.

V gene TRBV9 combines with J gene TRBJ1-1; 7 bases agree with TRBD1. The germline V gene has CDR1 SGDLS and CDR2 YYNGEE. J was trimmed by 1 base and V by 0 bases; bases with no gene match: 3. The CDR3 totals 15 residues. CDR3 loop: CASSVGQGPNTEAFF. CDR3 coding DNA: TGTGCCAGCAGCGTAGGACAGGGACCGAACACTGAAGCTTTCTTT.

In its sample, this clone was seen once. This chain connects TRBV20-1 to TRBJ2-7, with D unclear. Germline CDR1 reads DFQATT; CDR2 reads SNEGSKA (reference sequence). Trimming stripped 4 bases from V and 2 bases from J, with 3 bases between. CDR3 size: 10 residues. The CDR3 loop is CSAITYEQYF. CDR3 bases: TGCAGTGCTATTACCTACGAGCAGTACTTC.

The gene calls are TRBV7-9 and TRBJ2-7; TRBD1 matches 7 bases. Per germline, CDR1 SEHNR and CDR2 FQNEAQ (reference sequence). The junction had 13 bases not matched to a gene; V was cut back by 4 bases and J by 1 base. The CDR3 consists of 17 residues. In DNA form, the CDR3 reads TGTGCCAGCAGCTCAGGCAGAGAGGGGGCCTTGTCCTACGAGCAGTACTTC. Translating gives CASSSGREGALSYEQYF.

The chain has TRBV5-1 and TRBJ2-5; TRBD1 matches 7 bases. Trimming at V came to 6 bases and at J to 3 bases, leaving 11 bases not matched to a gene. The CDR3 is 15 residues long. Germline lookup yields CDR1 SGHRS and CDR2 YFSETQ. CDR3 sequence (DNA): TGCGCCAGCAAAACAGGGGCTCCGGGGAAAGAGACCCAGTACTTC. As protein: CASKTGAPGKETQYF. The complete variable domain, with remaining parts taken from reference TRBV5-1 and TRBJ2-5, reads KAGVTQTPRYLIKTRGQQVTLSCSPISGHRSVSWYQQTPGQGLQFLFEYFSETQRNKGNFPGRFSGRQFSNSRSEMNVSTLELGDSALYLCASKTGAPGKETQYFGPGTRLLVL.

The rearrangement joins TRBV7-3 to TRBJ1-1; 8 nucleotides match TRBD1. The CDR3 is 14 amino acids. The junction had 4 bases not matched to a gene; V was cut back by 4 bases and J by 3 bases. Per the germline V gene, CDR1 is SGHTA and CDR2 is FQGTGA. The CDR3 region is CASSYGQGYTEAFF. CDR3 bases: TGTGCCAGCAGCTATGGACAGGGATACACTGAAGCTTTCTTT.

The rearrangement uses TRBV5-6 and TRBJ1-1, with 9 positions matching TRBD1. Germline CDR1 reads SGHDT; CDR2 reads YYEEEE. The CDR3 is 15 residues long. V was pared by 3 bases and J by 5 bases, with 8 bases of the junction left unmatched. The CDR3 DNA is TGTGCCAGCAGCTCTGCCGACAGGGGGAGGACTGAAGCTTTCTTT. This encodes CASSSADRGRTEAFF.

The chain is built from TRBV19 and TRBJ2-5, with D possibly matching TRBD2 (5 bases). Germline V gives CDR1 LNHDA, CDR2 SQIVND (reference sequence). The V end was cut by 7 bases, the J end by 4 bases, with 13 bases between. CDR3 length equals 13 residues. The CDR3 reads CASTHLGGETQYF. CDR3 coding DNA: TGTGCCAGTACCCACCTAGGAGGAGAGACCCAGTACTTC.

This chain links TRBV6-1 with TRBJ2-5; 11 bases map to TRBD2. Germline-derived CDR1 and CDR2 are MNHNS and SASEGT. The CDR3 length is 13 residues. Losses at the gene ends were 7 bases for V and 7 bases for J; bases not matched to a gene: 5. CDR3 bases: TGTGCCAGCACTAGCGGGGGGTTAGGGACCCAGTACTTC. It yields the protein CASTSGGLGTQYF.

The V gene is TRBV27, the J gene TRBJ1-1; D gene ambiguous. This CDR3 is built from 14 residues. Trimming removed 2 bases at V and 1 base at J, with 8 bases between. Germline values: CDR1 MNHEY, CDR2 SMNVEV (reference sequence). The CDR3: CASSLRRANTEAFF. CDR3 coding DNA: TGTGCCAGCAGTTTAAGGAGAGCGAACACTGAAGCTTTCTTT.

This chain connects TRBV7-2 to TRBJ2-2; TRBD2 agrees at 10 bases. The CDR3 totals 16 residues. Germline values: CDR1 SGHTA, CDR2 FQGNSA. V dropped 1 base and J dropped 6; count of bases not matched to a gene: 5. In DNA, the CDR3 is TGTGCCAGCAGCTTAGTAGCGGGGGGTGTGGCCGGGGAGCTGTTTTTT. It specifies CASSLVAGGVAGELFF.